This entry concerns a single TCR beta chain. V was pared by 4 bases and J by 7 bases, with 9 bases between. Germline assignment: CDR1 KGHDR and CDR2 SFDVKD. The length of the CDR3 is 12 residues. MiXCR, applied by TCRdb to the RT-PCR reads, yields one record per CDR3 protein. The sample consists of about 680,000 distinct CDR3 sequences, approximately 15% of them appearing once. The source of this sequence is a female donor in good health, serving as a healthy control. Sequenced: memory CD4+ T cells from blood. This chain uses TRBV24-1 with TRBJ2-5; D gene ambiguous. The CDR3 region has the DNA TGTGCCACCAGTGAAACCTCTTGGACCCAGTACTTC. This sequence encodes CATSETSWTQYF.